The source of this T cell receptor (beta chain) is a study of blood T cell repertoires in COVID-19. Overall study: Acute and convalescent COVID-19 specimens originated in the United States, Italy and Spain.

Germline CDR1 SGHAT, CDR2 FQNNGV. Deletions cut 5 bases from V and 0 bases from J, with 14 bases between. The CDR3 runs 16 residues. Clones were read by immunoSEQ multiplex PCR, and TCRdb kept only the in-frame ones, dropping some. This table holds approximately 94,000 clones, almost 80% found once. The sequenced material came from peripheral blood. The clonotype was recovered from a man between 65 and 85 years old with active or convalescent COVID-19. This chain links TRBV11-2 with TRBJ1-5; D is possibly TRBD1 (6 bases). CDR3 protein: CASSDTTGFSNQPQHF. The DNA for the CDR3 is TGTGCCAGCAGCGACACAACAGGGTTTAGCAATCAGCCCCAGCATTTT.